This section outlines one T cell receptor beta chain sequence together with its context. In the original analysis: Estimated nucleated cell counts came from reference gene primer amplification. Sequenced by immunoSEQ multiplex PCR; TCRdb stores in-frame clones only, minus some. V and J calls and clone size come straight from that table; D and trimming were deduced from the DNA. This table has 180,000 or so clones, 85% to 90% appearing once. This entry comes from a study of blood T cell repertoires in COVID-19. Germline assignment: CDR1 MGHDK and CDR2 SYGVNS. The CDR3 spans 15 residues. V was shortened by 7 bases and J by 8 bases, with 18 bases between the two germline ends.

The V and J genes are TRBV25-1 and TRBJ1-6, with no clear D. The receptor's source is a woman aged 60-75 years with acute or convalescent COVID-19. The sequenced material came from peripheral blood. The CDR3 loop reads CASTPRQVGDSPLHF. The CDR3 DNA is TGTGCCAGCACCCCCCGCCAGGTCGGGGATTCACCCCTCCACTTT.